This T cell receptor (beta chain) appears in the sequencing data of a study of blood T cell repertoires in COVID-19. Overall study: COVID-19 samples from acute and convalescent phases originated in the United States, Italy and Spain. From T cells, B-cell-depleted T cells, or PBMCs came the material, which was cDNA or gDNA.

Unmatched junction bases numbered 8, after V lost 6 bases and J lost 9 bases. The germline V gene has CDR1 ENHRY and CDR2 SYGVKD. This CDR3 region has 13 residues. In the authors' methods: Nucleated cell counts were estimated from reference gene primer amplification. Sequencing was performed with immunoSEQ multiplex PCR; in TCRdb, only in-frame clones are kept and a portion is missing. V and J calls plus clone size are reproduced from that table; the DNA served to infer D and trimming. The table includes roughly 200,000 clones, roughly 84% detected once. The chain carries TRBV10-3 and TRBJ1-5; TRBD1 agrees at 7 bases. The TCR originated in an elderly woman with active or convalescent COVID-19. What was sequenced was peripheral blood. In nucleotides, the CDR3 is TGTGCCATCAGCGACAGGGATTCATGGCCCCAGCATTTT. Its translation is CAISDRDSWPQHF.